This T cell receptor beta chain was recovered during a study of cytomegalovirus exposure and HLA in healthy donors. Whole-study findings and limits: TCR beta V- and J-gene trimming was later associated with a missense DCLRE1C variant.

This CDR3 has 16 amino acids. The V and J ends lost 3 bases and 1 base, in that order; junction bases with no gene match: 5. The V gene's germline CDR1 is SGHRS and CDR2 YFSETQ. As regards this clone: Antigen specificity is unknown.

60 Vbeta and 13 Jbeta primers were used in PCR. Assay used: immunoSEQ multiplex PCR; TCRdb lists only in-frame clones, some missing. The sample gives some 190,000 clones, about four fifths of which show up once; 1.5% to 2% is in the top ten. Material: PBMCs. The source is a man aged 35-49 years in good health and CMV-seropositive. The chain combines TRBV5-1 with TRBJ2-1; 9 nucleotides align to TRBD1. The CDR3 region has the DNA TGCGCCAGCAGCTCGGACAGGGGTAATTCCTACAATGAGCAGTTCTTC. Its translation: CASSSDRGNSYNEQFF.